This T cell receptor (beta chain) was sequenced for a study of cytomegalovirus exposure and HLA in healthy donors. TCRdb's copy holds only in-frame clones and misses some; the assay was immunoSEQ multiplex PCR. Of approximately 300,000 clones in the sample, roughly 87% were seen once. Separate from the roughly 700-subject first cohort, the approximately 130-subject validation cohort was the one that the donors belonged to. General observations from the study: The study recorded about 150 TCR beta chains that were cytomegalovirus-associated. Confirmation in vitro established that a few CMV-associated chains were specific for CMV antigens.

CDR1 MNHEY and CDR2 SVGAGI come from the germline V gene. The CDR3 is made up of 13 amino acids. Trimming shortened V by 8 bases and J by 7 bases, and 15 bases separated the two germline ends. As to this clone: Its antigen is not identified.

The chain joins TRBV6-5 to TRBJ2-1; D is perhaps TRBD2 (7 bases). The sequence derives from a woman under 40 in good health and CMV-seropositive. The sample was PBMCs. The CDR3 bases are TGTGCCAGCGCGGGGGCTCCATGGAATGAGCAGTTCTTC. It codes for CASAGAPWNEQFF.